This T cell receptor (beta chain) came from a study of blood T cell repertoires in COVID-19. This clone was observed a handful of times. Assay: immunoSEQ multiplex PCR; the TCRdb copy retains only in-frame clones and omits some. The sample lists 500,000 to 600,000 clones, 85% to 90% occurring once. Trimming pared 1 base from V and 2 bases from J, leaving 11 bases between. CDR1 and CDR2 from the germline V gene are KGHSH and LQKENI. The CDR3 totals 15 residues. The Seattle site enrolled patients during active infection and followed them longitudinally. This chain uses TRBV18 with TRBJ1-2, with D hard to call. The sequencing input was peripheral blood. The TCR originated in a woman in her fifties or sixties with COVID-19, enrolled during active disease. Here the CDR3 reads CASSPLRKVNYGYTF. CDR3 DNA sequence: TGTGCCAGCTCACCACTCAGGAAAGTCAACTATGGCTACACCTTC.